This TCR beta chain was captured by sequencing in a study of T cells in Graves' hyperthyroidism and ophthalmopathy (dated by TCRdb to between 2019 and 2020). Background on the whole study: Peripheral blood was collected at initial diagnosis, before any treatment. To identify distinguishing TCR V-J signatures, a discovery cohort of 95 to 100 patients was used, comprising 40 to 45 with Graves' ophthalmopathy and around 57 with stable Graves' hyperthyroidism. Whether ophthalmopathy could be predicted prospectively was tested in an independent validation cohort made up of roughly 19 hyperthyroidism patients plus 17 patients who later progressed to ophthalmopathy. The roughly 90 discovery patients were divided at random into training and test sets in a 7:3 ratio. The study also compared thyroid tissue and blood T-cell repertoires from several Graves' hyperthyroidism patients. After blood sampling, hyperthyroidism patients were treated with methimazole at a starting dose of 30 mg daily, and ophthalmopathy patients were treated with high-dose intravenous methylprednisolone. The paper describes TCR Vbeta CDR3 sequencing of 135 peripheral blood samples, made up of around 41 ophthalmopathy patients, 70 to 75 hyperthyroidism patients and around 17 progressor patients. The research as a whole found: Sample size was not statistically predetermined, and investigators were not blinded to group allocation. Most expanded thyroid clonotypes (frequency above 0.001) were also detected in blood, suggesting blood repertoires may reflect thyroid immune responses. Ophthalmopathy was separated from stable hyperthyroidism by a 13 V-J signature model, with roughly 88% sensitivity and just over 81% specificity obtained in cross-validation and 80%/75% obtained in testing. In validation, the model predicted progression to ophthalmopathy a median of about 5.9 months before onset, with approximately 68% sensitivity and nearly 75% specificity.

The CDR3 runs 17 amino acids, cysteine and phenylalanine included. Of the read, only the CDR3 DNA is kept; its 51 bases are in frame from base 1. CDR1 and CDR2 are read off the germline V gene (reference sequence) as DFQATT and SNEGSKA. The TCR beta CDR3 regions were amplified from RNA transcripts. The first round of RT-PCR for the TCR CDR3 was performed with the HTBI primer set and the Qiagen OneStep RT-PCR kit. Libraries were constructed in a second round of multiplex PCR, after which size selection and purification were performed. Sequencing of the libraries was done on an Illumina HiSeq2000 using paired-end 100 bp reads. As for the original processing: SOAPnuke was used to process the raw data, removing reads that contained adapters or uncalled bases, had a mean Phred below 15, or lacked an exact match to the constant primer or identifier. High-quality paired reads were merged with COPE v1.2.5, and unique nucleotide sequences were defined as clonotypes. MiTCR v1.1 was used to align clonotypes to the IMGT TRBV, TRBD and TRBJ reference segments. Only V-J combinations with frequency above 0.0001, covering about 99% of repertoires, were analysed. The TCS score was defined as the ratio of F50 (clonal expansion) to E x V (chaos), calculated using BLOSUM62-based TCRdist between CDR3 peptides within each V-J. Welch's t-statistics and random forest reduced approximately 520 V-J features to under 15, which were used in a naive Bayes classifier (R e1071). The public reads were quality trimmed at Q25 with fastp and then assembled into clones with MiXCR by TCRdb, keeping productive beta chains. A single entry per CDR3 protein holds the most common genes and DNA from its merged rows. The V and J calls and clone size come from TCRdb's table, not from the authors' own analysis. The sample table records hundreds of thousands of distinct CDR3 sequences; less than 15% of these occur just once. The ten top clones hold roughly 10% of the sample.

This clonotype is a singleton in its sample. No cognate antigen has been identified for it. The junction and the germline gene differ at one end; a read error may be behind it. Stable Graves' hyperthyroidism was defined as no progression to ophthalmopathy during 18 months of follow-up. Hyperthyroidism patients were aged 18 to 65 years and newly diagnosed, with disease duration of less than 2 months. Any patient with an uncontrolled infection, another autoimmune disease, pregnancy or lactation was excluded. Diagnoses relied on clinical symptoms, serum thyroxine and TRAb, thyroid ultrasound and orbital computed tomography. PBMCs were isolated from approximately 10 ml of fresh peripheral blood by Ficoll-Paque density gradient centrifugation. Total RNA was extracted with Trizol reagent, and quality was checked on an Agilent 2100 Bioanalyzer.

Sequencing was done on a sample of blood. The chain employs TRBV20-1 and TRBJ1-1, with no D gene named confidently. The receptor comes from a woman between 18 and 29 years old with Graves' hyperthyroidism. Here the CDR3 is given as CSARDPLQLLAGTETFF. The DNA is TGCAGTGCTAGAGATCCACTCCAACTCCTCGCGGGCACTGAAACTTTCTTT.